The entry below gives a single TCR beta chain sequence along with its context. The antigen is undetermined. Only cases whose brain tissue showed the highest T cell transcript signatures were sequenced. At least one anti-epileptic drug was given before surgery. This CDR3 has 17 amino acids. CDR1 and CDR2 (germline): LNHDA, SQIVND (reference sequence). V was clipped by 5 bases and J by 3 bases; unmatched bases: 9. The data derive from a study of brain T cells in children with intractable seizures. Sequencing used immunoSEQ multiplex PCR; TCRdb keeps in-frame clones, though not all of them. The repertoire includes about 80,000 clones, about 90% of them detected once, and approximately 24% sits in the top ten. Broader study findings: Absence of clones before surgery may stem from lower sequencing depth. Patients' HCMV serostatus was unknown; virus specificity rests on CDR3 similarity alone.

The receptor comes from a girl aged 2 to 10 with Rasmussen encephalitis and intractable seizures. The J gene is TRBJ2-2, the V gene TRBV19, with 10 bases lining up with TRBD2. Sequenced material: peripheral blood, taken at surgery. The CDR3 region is CASSRPTSGKDTGELFF. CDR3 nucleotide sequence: TGTGCCAGTAGTCGCCCCACTAGCGGGAAGGACACCGGGGAGCTGTTTTTT.